These 16 T cell receptor beta chains came from one sample sequenced in a study of T-cell memory formation after mild COVID-19. From the 5' RACE reads, TCRdb called clonotypes with MiXCR, one entry per CDR3 protein. The sample consists of roughly 510,000 distinct CDR3 sequences, roughly 17% of them appearing once. Sequenced sample: PBMCs or a T cell subset sorted from them (not recorded which). The receptors come from an adult woman who had mild COVID-19 (a few samples of this study predate the infection). Cell type and time point are not known.

This clonotype appeared a few times. The J gene is TRBJ1-5, the V gene TRBV7-2; TRBD1 aligns across 9 bases. This CDR3 is 15 amino acids long. Germline CDR1 is SGHTA and CDR2 is FQGNSA. V shed 5 bases, J shed 3 bases, and the junction held 5 bases outside the gene matches. In DNA, the CDR3 is TGTGCCAGCAGCCTAGACAGGGGGGCCAATCAGCCCCAGCATTTT. Its protein product is CASSLDRGANQPQHF.

This clonotype was seen a few times. The chain carries TRBV3-1 and TRBJ2-5; TRBD2 matches at 10 bases. The trim removed 1 base at V and 5 bases at J, leaving 7 bases unmatched. The CDR3 length is 16 residues. Germline V gives CDR1 LGHDT, CDR2 YNNKEL (reference sequence). This chain's CDR3 is CASSQVGTSEVETQYF. The CDR3 bases are TGTGCCAGCAGCCAAGTGGGGACTAGCGAAGTGGAGACCCAGTACTTC.

This clonotype was seen only a few times. This chain uses TRBV18 with TRBJ1-1; D unresolved. This CDR3 is built from 17 residues. CDR1 and CDR2 (germline): KGHSH, LQKENI. The V gene lost 5 bases and the J gene lost 5 bases, with 24 bases spanning the gap. The CDR3 here is CASSVYSFTLPGTEAFF. The CDR3 nucleotides read TGTGCCAGCTCAGTGTACTCGTTTACACTCCCCGGAACTGAAGCTTTCTTT. The full variable domain, in which reference TRBV18 and TRBJ1-1 provide the parts outside the CDR3, is NAGVMQNPRHLVRRRGQEARLRCSPMKGHSHVYWYRQLPEEGLKFMVYLQKENIIDESGMPKERFSAEFPKEGPSILRIQQVVRGDSAAYFCASSVYSFTLPGTEAFFGQGTRLTVV.

This clonotype was recorded a few times. The genes are TRBV12-3 or TRBV12-4 and TRBJ2-3; 7 bases match TRBD1. V was pared by 6 bases and J by 2 bases, with 8 bases of the junction left unmatched. The CDR3 is made up of 15 amino acids. Here the CDR3 DNA reads TGTGCCAGCAGCCGACGACAGGGACCCACAGATACGCAGTATTTT. Translated, it gives CASSRRQGPTDTQYF.

The table lists this clonotype with a few counts. V is TRBV5-1 and J is TRBJ2-1, with a weak D call TRBD2 (5 bases). Germline V gene sequence: CDR1 SGHRS, CDR2 YFSETQ. The V and J ends lost 2 bases and 6 bases respectively, with 12 bases between them. This CDR3 is 14 amino acids long. In nucleotides, the CDR3 is TGCGCCAGCAGCTTATTTCTAGCCGGCAATGAGCAGTTCTTC. Translating it yields CASSLFLAGNEQFF.

The V gene is TRBV5-1, the J gene TRBJ2-2; D not resolved. V lost 0 bases to trimming and J lost 6 bases, with 12 bases between them. The length of the CDR3 is 15 residues. From germline, CDR1 is SGHRS and CDR2 YFSETQ. CDR3 sequence: CASSLVVTGAGELFF. CDR3 sequence (DNA): TGCGCCAGCAGCTTGGTTGTAACTGGCGCCGGGGAGCTGTTTTTT. Variable domain in full (rest from reference TRBV5-1 and TRBJ2-2): KAGVTQTPRYLIKTRGQQVTLSCSPISGHRSVSWYQQTPGQGLQFLFEYFSETQRNKGNFPGRFSGRQFSNSRSEMNVSTLELGDSALYLCASSLVVTGAGELFFGEGSRLTVL.

This clonotype was counted many times. This chain links TRBV7-9 with TRBJ2-7, with D uncertain. The CDR3 spans 14 residues. Germline V gene sequence: CDR1 SEHNR, CDR2 FQNEAQ (reference sequence). Trimming pared 2 bases from V and 6 bases from J, leaving 14 bases between. CDR3 region: CASSLPTVVGEQYF. The CDR3 region has the DNA TGTGCCAGCAGCTTACCCACCGTGGTGGGCGAGCAGTACTTC.

About this clonotype itself: The junction departs from germline at one end; a sequencing error may be responsible. The CDR3, as DNA: TGTGCTAGTGGTTCGCAAAGGGGGACAGAACCGTCCTACAATGAGCGGTTCTTC. It translates to CASGSQRGTEPSYNERFF. The chain is built from TRBV12-5 and TRBJ2-1; 7 bases align to TRBD1. Per germline, CDR1 LGHNT and CDR2 FRNRAP. The CDR3 spans 18 residues.

The chain is built from TRBV7-6 and TRBJ2-1, with TRBD2 as a possible D gene (5 bases). This CDR3 is 13 amino acids long. V was cut by 2 bases and J by 9 bases, with 11 bases left in between. Germline CDR1 SGHVS, CDR2 FNYEAQ. The CDR3 DNA reads TGTGCCAGCAGCTTAAAGGGAGAGGGTGAGCAGTTCTTC. It codes for CASSLKGEGEQFF.

This clonotype was found a few times. The chain has TRBV27 and TRBJ1-1; tentative D call: TRBD1 (5 bases). V gave up 11 bases and J gave up 0 bases, with 10 bases separating them. CDR3 size: 12 residues. Per the germline V gene, CDR1 is MNHEY and CDR2 is SMNVEV (reference sequence). The CDR3 region is CAGDSLNTEAFF. The CDR3 DNA sequence: TGTGCCGGTGACAGCTTGAACACTGAAGCTTTCTTT.

This clonotype was seen only a few times. This chain uses TRBV5-1 with TRBJ1-1; D not resolved. V was clipped by 2 bases and J by 5 bases, with 10 bases between them. CDR1 and CDR2 (germline): SGHRS, YFSETQ. The CDR3 runs 13 residues. CDR3 nucleotides: TGCGCCAGCAGCTTTAATTGGGAAACTGAAGCTTTCTTT. This translates into CASSFNWETEAFF.

In this sample, this clonotype turned up many times. The V and J genes are TRBV5-5 and TRBJ2-1; TRBD2 matches at 7 bases. Germline V gives CDR1 SGHKS, CDR2 YYEKEE (reference sequence). The CDR3 sequence is 15 residues long. J lost 0 bases, V lost 5 bases, and 5 bases had no gene match. DNA for the CDR3: TGTGCCAGCAGATATACTAGCGCCTCCTACAATGAGCAGTTCTTC. Protein: CASRYTSASYNEQFF.

The gene calls are TRBV12-3 or TRBV12-4 and TRBJ1-5, with 9 bases identical to TRBD1. The CDR3 consists of 16 residues. The V and J ends lost 3 bases and 2 bases, in that order; junction bases with no gene match: 5. The CDR3, as DNA: TGTGCCAGCAGTTTGAGGTGGGACAGGGGCAATCAGCCCCAGCATTTT. It specifies CASSLRWDRGNQPQHF.

This clonotype came up a few times. This chain links TRBV6-5 with TRBJ2-5; no firm D call. The CDR3 is made up of 13 amino acids. Germline loops: CDR1 MNHEY, CDR2 SVGAGI. V was trimmed by 2 bases and J by 5 bases, leaving 9 bases between them. The CDR3 protein is CASSYADGETQYF. CDR3 nucleotides: TGTGCCAGCAGTTACGCGGACGGGGAGACCCAGTACTTC.

This clonotype was counted a few times. The rearrangement uses TRBV29-1 and TRBJ1-1; perhaps TRBD1 as D (5 bases). The CDR3 is 12 amino acids. Germline lookup yields CDR1 SQVTM and CDR2 ANQGSEA. Trimming shortened V by 4 bases and J by 10 bases, and 16 bases separated the two germline ends. The CDR3: CSVAGALVGAFF. The CDR3 DNA sequence: TGCAGCGTTGCCGGGGCCCTGGTGGGAGCTTTCTTT.

This clonotype came up a few times. The rearrangement uses TRBV7-8 and TRBJ2-7, with 11 nucleotides matching TRBD2. In germline, CDR1 is SGHVS, CDR2 FQNEAQ. This CDR3 is built from 14 residues. After removal of 6 bases from V and 4 bases from J, the junction contained 5 bases not matched to a gene. DNA for the CDR3: TGTGCCAGCAGTAATCTAGCGGGAGGTTACGAGCAGTACTTC. This gives the protein CASSNLAGGYEQYF.